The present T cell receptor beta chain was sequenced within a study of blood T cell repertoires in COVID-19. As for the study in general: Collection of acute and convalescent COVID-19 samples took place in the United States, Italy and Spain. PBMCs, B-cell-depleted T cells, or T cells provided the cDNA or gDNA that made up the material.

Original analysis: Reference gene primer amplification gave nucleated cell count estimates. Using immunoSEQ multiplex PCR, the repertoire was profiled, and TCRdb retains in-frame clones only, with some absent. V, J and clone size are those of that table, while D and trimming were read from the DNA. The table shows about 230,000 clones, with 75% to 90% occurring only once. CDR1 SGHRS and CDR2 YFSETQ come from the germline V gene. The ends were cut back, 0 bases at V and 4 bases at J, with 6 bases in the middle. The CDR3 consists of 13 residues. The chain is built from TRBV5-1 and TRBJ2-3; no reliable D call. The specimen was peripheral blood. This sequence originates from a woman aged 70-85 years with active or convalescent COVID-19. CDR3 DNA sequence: TGCGCCAGCAGCTTGGTTTTCTCAGATACGCAGTATTTT. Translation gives CASSLVFSDTQYF.